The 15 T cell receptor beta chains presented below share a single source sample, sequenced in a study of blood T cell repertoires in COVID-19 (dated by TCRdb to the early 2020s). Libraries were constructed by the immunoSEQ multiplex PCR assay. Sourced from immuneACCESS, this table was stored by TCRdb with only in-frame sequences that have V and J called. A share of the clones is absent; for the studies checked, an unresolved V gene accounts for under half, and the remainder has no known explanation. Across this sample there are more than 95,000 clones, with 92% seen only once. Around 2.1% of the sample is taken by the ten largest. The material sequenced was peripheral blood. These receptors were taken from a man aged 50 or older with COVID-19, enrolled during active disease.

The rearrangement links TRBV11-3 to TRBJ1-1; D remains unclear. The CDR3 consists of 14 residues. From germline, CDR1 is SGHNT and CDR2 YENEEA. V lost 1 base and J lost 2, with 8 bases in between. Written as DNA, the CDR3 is TGTGCCAGCAGCTTAGGTGGCAGTAACACTGAAGCTTTCTTT. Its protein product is CASSLGGSNTEAFF.

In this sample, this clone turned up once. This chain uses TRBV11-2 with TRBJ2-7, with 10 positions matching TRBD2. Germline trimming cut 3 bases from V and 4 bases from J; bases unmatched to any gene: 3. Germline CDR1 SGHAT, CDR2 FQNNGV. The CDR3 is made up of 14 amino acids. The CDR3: CASSFLAGEYEQYF. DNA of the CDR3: TGTGCCAGCAGCTTCCTAGCGGGGGAATACGAGCAGTACTTC.

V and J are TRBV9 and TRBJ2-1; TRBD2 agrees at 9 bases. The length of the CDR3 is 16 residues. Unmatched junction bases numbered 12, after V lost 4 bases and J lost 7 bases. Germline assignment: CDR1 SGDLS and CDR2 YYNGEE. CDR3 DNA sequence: TGTGCCAGCAGCAAAGCCGGGACTAGCACATGGAATGAGCAGTTCTTC. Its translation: CASSKAGTSTWNEQFF.

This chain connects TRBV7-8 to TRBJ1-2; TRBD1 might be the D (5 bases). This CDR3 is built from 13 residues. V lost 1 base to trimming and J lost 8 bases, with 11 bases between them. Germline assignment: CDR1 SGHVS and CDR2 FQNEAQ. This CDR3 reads CASSLGRGGGYTF. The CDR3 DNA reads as TGTGCCAGCAGCTTAGGGAGGGGCGGCGGCTACACCTTC.

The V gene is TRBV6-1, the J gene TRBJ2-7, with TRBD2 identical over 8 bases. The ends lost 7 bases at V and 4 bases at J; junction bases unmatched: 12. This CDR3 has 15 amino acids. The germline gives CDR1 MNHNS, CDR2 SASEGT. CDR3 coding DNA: TGTGCCAGCACCTACGGTGGGAGCGGGAGTTACGAGCAGTACTTC. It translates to CASTYGGSGSYEQYF.

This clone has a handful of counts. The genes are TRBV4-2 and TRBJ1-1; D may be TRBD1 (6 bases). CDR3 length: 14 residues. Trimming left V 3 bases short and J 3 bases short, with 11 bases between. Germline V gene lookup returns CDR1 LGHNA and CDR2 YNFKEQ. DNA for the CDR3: TGTGCCAGCAGCCAGGGGGCGGGGGACACTGAAGCTTTCTTT. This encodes CASSQGAGDTEAFF.

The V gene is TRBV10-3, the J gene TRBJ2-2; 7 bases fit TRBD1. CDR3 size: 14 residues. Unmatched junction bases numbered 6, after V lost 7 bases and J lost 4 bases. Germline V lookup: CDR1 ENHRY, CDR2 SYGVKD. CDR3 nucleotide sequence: TGTGCCATCAAAGGGGGCGCGGCCACCGGGGAGCTGTTTTTT. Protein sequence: CAIKGGAATGELFF.

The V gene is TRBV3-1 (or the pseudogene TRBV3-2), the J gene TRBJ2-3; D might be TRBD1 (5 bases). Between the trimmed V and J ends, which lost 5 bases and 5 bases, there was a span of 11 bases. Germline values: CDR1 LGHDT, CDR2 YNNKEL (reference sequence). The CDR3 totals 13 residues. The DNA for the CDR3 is TGTGCCAGCAGCGGGGCCGGTGGAGATACGCAGTATTTT. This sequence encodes CASSGAGGDTQYF.

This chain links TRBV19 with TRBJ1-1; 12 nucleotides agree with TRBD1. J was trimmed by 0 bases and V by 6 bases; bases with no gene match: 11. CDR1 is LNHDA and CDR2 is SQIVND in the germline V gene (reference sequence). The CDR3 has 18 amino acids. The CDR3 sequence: CASRTRRDRGPMNTEAFF. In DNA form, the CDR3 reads TGTGCCAGTAGGACAAGAAGGGACAGGGGGCCGATGAACACTGAAGCTTTCTTT. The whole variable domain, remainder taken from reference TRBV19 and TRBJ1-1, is DGGITQSPKYLFRKEGQNVTLSCEQNLNHDAMYWYRQDPGQGLRLIYYSQIVNDFQKGDIAEGYSVSREKKESFPLTVTSAQKNPTAFYLCASRTRRDRGPMNTEAFFGQGTRLTVV.

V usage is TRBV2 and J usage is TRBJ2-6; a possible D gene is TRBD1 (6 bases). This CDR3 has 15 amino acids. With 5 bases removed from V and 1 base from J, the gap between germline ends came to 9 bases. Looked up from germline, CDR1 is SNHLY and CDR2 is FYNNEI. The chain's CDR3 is CASSIRGSGANVLTF. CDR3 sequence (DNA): TGTGCCAGCAGTATAAGGGGGTCTGGGGCCAACGTCCTGACTTTC.

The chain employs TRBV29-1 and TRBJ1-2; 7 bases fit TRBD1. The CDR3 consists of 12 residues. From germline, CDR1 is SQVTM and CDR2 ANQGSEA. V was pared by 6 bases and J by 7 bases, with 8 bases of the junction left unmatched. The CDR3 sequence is CSVGGQNSGYTF. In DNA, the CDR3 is TGCAGCGTAGGGGGACAGAATAGTGGCTACACCTTC.

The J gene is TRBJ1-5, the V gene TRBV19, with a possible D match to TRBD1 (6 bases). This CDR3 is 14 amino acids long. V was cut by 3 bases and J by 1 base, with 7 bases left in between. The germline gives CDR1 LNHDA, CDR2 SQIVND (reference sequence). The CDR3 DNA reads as TGTGCCAGTAGTATTACAGGGAGCAATCAGCCCCAGCATTTT. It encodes CASSITGSNQPQHF.

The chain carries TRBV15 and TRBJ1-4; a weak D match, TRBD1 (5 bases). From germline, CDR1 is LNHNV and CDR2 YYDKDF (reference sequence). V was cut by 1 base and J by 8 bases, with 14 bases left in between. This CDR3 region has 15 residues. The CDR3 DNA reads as TGTGCCACCAGCAGAGGGGGCACCGGTGGGGAAAAACTGTTTTTT. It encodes CATSRGGTGGEKLFF.

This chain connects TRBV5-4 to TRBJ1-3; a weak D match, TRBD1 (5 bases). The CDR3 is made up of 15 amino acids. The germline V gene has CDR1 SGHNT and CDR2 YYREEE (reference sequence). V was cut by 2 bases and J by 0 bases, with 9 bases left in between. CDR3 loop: CASSFIGGSGNTIYF. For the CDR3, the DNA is TGTGCCAGCAGCTTTATCGGGGGCTCTGGAAACACCATATATTTT.

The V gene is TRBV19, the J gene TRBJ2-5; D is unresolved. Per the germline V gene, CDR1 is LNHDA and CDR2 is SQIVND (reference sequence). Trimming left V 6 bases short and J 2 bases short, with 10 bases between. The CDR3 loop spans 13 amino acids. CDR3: CASRKSAQETQYF. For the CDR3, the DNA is TGTGCCAGTAGAAAGTCAGCGCAAGAGACCCAGTACTTC. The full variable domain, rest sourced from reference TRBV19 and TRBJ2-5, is DGGITQSPKYLFRKEGQNVTLSCEQNLNHDAMYWYRQDPGQGLRLIYYSQIVNDFQKGDIAEGYSVSREKKESFPLTVTSAQKNPTAFYLCASRKSAQETQYFGPGTRLLVL.